These T cell receptor beta chains were read from a single sample in a study of graft-versus-host responses after intestinal transplantation. Generated by immunoSEQ multiplex PCR, the TCRdb table keeps only in-frame clones and is missing some. The data hold roughly 25,000 clones, with roughly 90% observed a single time. Sequencing was performed on PBMCs, taken around 38 days after intestinal transplant. Receptors originate from a human patient who received an intestinal transplant, so some T cells may come from the graft donor. The CDR3 runs from the conserved cysteine through the conserved F or W. The D gene is left open where the match is weak. Clone size is stated in some rows and not others, as once, few, many or a class when expanded.

TRBV4-3	-	15	-	TRBJ2-1	TGCGCCAGCAGCCAAGACTGGGGTCCCTCGTGGGAGCAGTTCTTC	CASSQDWGPSWEQFF
TRBV9	-	15	-	TRBJ1-5	TGTGCCAGCAGCGTAGTGGACGCTAGCAATCAGCCCCAGCATTTT	CASSVVDASNQPQHF
TRBV6-5	-	16	TRBD2	TRBJ2-1	TGTGCCAGCAGTTACTATCCGGGACTAGCGGGAAATGAGCAGTTCTTC	CASSYYPGLAGNEQFF
TRBV10-3	-	11	-	TRBJ2-7	TGTGCCTCAATGGGGTACTACGAGCAGTACTTC	CASMGYYEQYF
TRBV5-3	-	15	-	TRBJ1-2	TGTGCCAGAAGCTTGGAGGGGGTCACTAACTATGGCTACACCTTC	CARSLEGVTNYGYTF
TRBV19	-	14	-	TRBJ2-7	TGTGCCAGTAGGGCGTGGGCTGCCGCGCCGGAGCAGTACTTC	CASRAWAAAPEQYF
TRBV15	once	15	TRBD1	TRBJ2-5	TGTGCCACCAGCAGAGCGGGACAGGGGGGAGAGACCCAGTACTTC	CATSRAGQGGETQYF
TRBV9	once	14	-	TRBJ2-7	TGTGCCAGCAGCGTAGCAGTTAGTGAGCACGAGCAGTACTTC	CASSVAVSEHEQYF
TRBV5-4	-	18	TRBD1	TRBJ1-6	TGTGCCAGCAGCCCTAGAAAGCACAGGGGATCCTATAATTCACCCCTCCACTTT	CASSPRKHRGSYNSPLHF
TRBV9	-	16	-	TRBJ1-6	TGTGCCAGCAGCGTAGGAAACAGGTTCTATAATTCACCCCTCCACTTT	CASSVGNRFYNSPLHF
TRBV4-2	-	16	-	TRBJ2-4	TGTGCCAGCAGCCAAGGTGTCGTTGAGACCAAAAACATTCAGTACTTC	CASSQGVVETKNIQYF
TRBV5-1	-	16	TRBD1	TRBJ2-5	TGCGCCAGCTCACCCAGGACAGGGTGGGACCAAGAGACCCAGTACTTC	CASSPRTGWDQETQYF
TRBV28	-	13	-	TRBJ1-2	TGTGCCAGCAGTTTAGGGGGATACTATGGCTACACCTTC	CASSLGGYYGYTF
TRBV27	-	17	-	TRBJ2-3	TGTGCCAGCACCCGACAGGGAGGCCGGGGATCCACAGATACGCAGTATTTT	CASTRQGGRGSTDTQYF
TRBV13	-	17	TRBD2	TRBJ2-1	TGTGCCAGCAGCTTAGGTATAGGGACTAGCCCTGGCAATGAGCAGTTCTTC	CASSLGIGTSPGNEQFF
TRBV6-1	-	12	-	TRBJ2-7	TGTGCCAGCATTGACCGGGGATACGAGCAGTACTTC	CASIDRGYEQYF
TRBV21-1	-	17	-	TRBJ2-1	TGTGCCAGCAGCATAGGGACTAGCGGGAGAATCTACAATGAGCAGTTCTTC	CASSIGTSGRIYNEQFF
TRBV27	-	14	TRBD1	TRBJ1-5	TGTGCCAGCAGTTTACGGACAGGGAATCAGCCCCAGCATTTT	CASSLRTGNQPQHF
TRBV9	-	13	-	TRBJ1-1	TGTGCCAGCAGCGTAGAGGGGAACACTGAAGCTTTCTTT	CASSVEGNTEAFF
TRBV28	-	13	-	TRBJ1-1	TGTGCCAGCAGTTTTAATATGAACACTGAAGCTTTCTTT	CASSFNMNTEAFF
TRBV6-1	-	14	-	TRBJ2-1	TGTGCCAGCATCCGGGACCACCCAGTCGATGAGCAGTTCTTC	CASIRDHPVDEQFF
TRBV5-1	few	13	TRBD1	TRBJ1-2	TGCGCCACTGCCGGACAGGACAACTATGGCTACACCTTC	CATAGQDNYGYTF
TRBV9	once	14	-	TRBJ1-2	TGTGCCAGCAGCGGGCGAACAGGGTTTGCTGGCTACACCTTC	CASSGRTGFAGYTF
TRBV4-1	-	14	-	TRBJ1-2	TGCGCCAGCAGCACCCAGGGGACTAACTATGGCTACACCTTC	CASSTQGTNYGYTF